This T cell receptor (beta chain) was observed in a study of cytotoxic CD8 clonotypes in ibrutinib-treated CLL. About the research overall: After a median of about 70 months, some 14 patients stayed remitted and approximately twelve progressed; responses had been partial in some 25 and complete in 2.

Frozen-stored PBMCs produced about 2 micrograms of genomic DNA for TCR beta libraries. CDR1 is MNHNY and CDR2 is SVGAGI in the germline V gene (reference sequence). V lost 2 bases and J lost 5, with 7 bases in between. This CDR3 has 12 residues. To note about this clone: The target antigen is unknown.

Study results and limitations: T-cell clonality at baseline went above that of age-matched healthy donors and rose and fell with circulating CD8+ T-cell counts. Few clonotypes were public, and these shrank or held steady under treatment.

Assay: immunoSEQ multiplex PCR; the TCRdb copy retains only in-frame clones and omits some. The sample has approximately 70,000 clones; just over 90% are singletons. The V and J genes are TRBV6-6 and TRBJ2-7, with D possibly TRBD1 on 5 matching bases. Sequences were derived from PBMCs, sampled after 12 months of ibrutinib treatment. The TCR originated in a human donor with chronic lymphocytic leukemia. DNA of the CDR3: TGTGCCAGCAGTTACGGCAGGGACGAGCAGTACTTC. It is translated as CASSYGRDEQYF.